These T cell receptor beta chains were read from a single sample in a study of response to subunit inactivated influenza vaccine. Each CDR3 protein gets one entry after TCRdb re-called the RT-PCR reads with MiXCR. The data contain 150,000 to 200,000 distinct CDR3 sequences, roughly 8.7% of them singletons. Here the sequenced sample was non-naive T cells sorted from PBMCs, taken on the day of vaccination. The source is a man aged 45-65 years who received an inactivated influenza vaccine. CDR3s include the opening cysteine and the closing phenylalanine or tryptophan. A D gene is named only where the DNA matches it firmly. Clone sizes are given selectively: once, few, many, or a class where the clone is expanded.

CDR3nt: TGCAGTGCGCTTTCTAGCTACGAGCAGTACTTC
CDR3aa: CSALSSYEQYF
j_gene: TRBJ2-7
v_gene: TRBV20-1
abundance: -
d_gene: -

CDR3nt: TGTGCCAGCAGCTTAGGTCGGACAGGGGGTAAAAACATTCAGTACTTC
CDR3aa: CASSLGRTGGKNIQYF
j_gene: TRBJ2-4
v_gene: TRBV7-2
abundance: -
d_gene: TRBD1

CDR3nt: TGCGCCAGCAGCCCATCTAGTGCAACTAATGAAAAACTGTTTTTT
CDR3aa: CASSPSSATNEKLFF
j_gene: TRBJ1-4
v_gene: TRBV5-1
abundance: many
d_gene: -

CDR3nt: TGTGCCAGCAGTTTAGCGGGGACCCATCAGCCCCAGCATTTT
CDR3aa: CASSLAGTHQPQHF
j_gene: TRBJ1-5
v_gene: TRBV12-3/TRBV12-4
abundance: few
d_gene: -

CDR3nt: TGCAGTGCCCGGGGACTAGCGGGTCAAGATACGCAGTATTTT
CDR3aa: CSARGLAGQDTQYF
j_gene: TRBJ2-3
v_gene: TRBV20-1
abundance: few
d_gene: TRBD2

CDR3nt: TGTGCCAGCAGTTCCCGGGATAGAAACAATGAGCAGTTCTTC
CDR3aa: CASSSRDRNNEQFF
j_gene: TRBJ2-1
v_gene: TRBV6-5
abundance: -
d_gene: -

CDR3nt: TGTGCCAGCAGCACCGGGTCACCCTCTCATTCACCCCTCCACTTT
CDR3aa: CASSTGSPSHSPLHF
j_gene: TRBJ1-6
v_gene: TRBV7-2
abundance: -
d_gene: -

CDR3nt: TGTGCCAGCAGCTTAGGATTTAGCGGAGCTTACGAGCAGTACTTC
CDR3aa: CASSLGFSGAYEQYF
j_gene: TRBJ2-7
v_gene: TRBV7-2
abundance: few
d_gene: -

CDR3nt: TGTGCCAGCAGTCCGGACAGGGAGCGGGGCTACACCTTC
CDR3aa: CASSPDRERGYTF
j_gene: TRBJ1-2
v_gene: TRBV2
abundance: many
d_gene: TRBD1

CDR3nt: TGTGCCAGCAGCTGGGGACAGTCCCAGGGGAATGAGCAGTTCTTC
CDR3aa: CASSWGQSQGNEQFF
j_gene: TRBJ2-1
v_gene: TRBV5-5
abundance: -
d_gene: TRBD1

CDR3nt: TGTGCCAGCACCCCCTGGCCGGGACAGGGGACCCCAGATACGCAGTATTTT
CDR3aa: CASTPWPGQGTPDTQYF
j_gene: TRBJ2-3
v_gene: TRBV28
abundance: -
d_gene: TRBD1

CDR3nt: TGTGCCAGCCAGGGGTTGGTGGGTCAGCCCCAGCATTTT
CDR3aa: CASQGLVGQPQHF
j_gene: TRBJ1-5
v_gene: TRBV12-3/TRBV12-4
abundance: many
d_gene: -

CDR3nt: TGTGCCATCAGTGACTTATCGCTAGCGGGTGACGAGCAGTACTTC
CDR3aa: CAISDLSLAGDEQYF
j_gene: TRBJ2-7
v_gene: TRBV10-3
abundance: -
d_gene: TRBD2

CDR3nt: TGTGCCAGCAGTGATGCCGGAACACTAGCCAAAAACATTCAGTACTTC
CDR3aa: CASSDAGTLAKNIQYF
j_gene: TRBJ2-4
v_gene: TRBV2
abundance: many
d_gene: -

CDR3nt: TGTGCCAGCAGCCAAGTATCCGGATTGGACGGCTACACCTTC
CDR3aa: CASSQVSGLDGYTF
j_gene: TRBJ1-2
v_gene: TRBV3-1
abundance: -
d_gene: -

CDR3nt: TGCGCCAGCAGCCAAAACAGGGGGCCTGAAGCTTTCTTT
CDR3aa: CASSQNRGPEAFF
j_gene: TRBJ1-1
v_gene: TRBV5-1
abundance: -
d_gene: TRBD1

CDR3nt: TGCAGTGCTCCCAGGACAGGCTTTTCTACGGGAGAGCAGTACTTC
CDR3aa: CSAPRTGFSTGEQYF
j_gene: TRBJ2-7
v_gene: TRBV20-1
abundance: few
d_gene: TRBD1

CDR3nt: TGTGCCGCAAGGCATCCGGGACCCCAAGAGACCCAGTACTTC
CDR3aa: CAARHPGPQETQYF
j_gene: TRBJ2-5
v_gene: TRBV30
abundance: -
d_gene: -

CDR3nt: TGCGCCAGCCGGGACAGCAGGAAAAGTACCTACGAGCAGTACTTC
CDR3aa: CASRDSRKSTYEQYF
j_gene: TRBJ2-7
v_gene: TRBV5-1
abundance: -
d_gene: TRBD1

CDR3nt: TGCAGTGCTAGAGATTCGATGGAGCCAGAGACCCAGTACTTC
CDR3aa: CSARDSMEPETQYF
j_gene: TRBJ2-5
v_gene: TRBV20-1
abundance: many
d_gene: -

CDR3nt: TGCGCCAGCAACGTGGCGGGGAGTAACACCGGGGAGCTGTTTTTT
CDR3aa: CASNVAGSNTGELFF
j_gene: TRBJ2-2
v_gene: TRBV5-1
abundance: many
d_gene: -

CDR3nt: TGTGCCAGCAGGTTGGGGGCCCGTCAGCCCCAGCATTTT
CDR3aa: CASRLGARQPQHF
j_gene: TRBJ1-5
v_gene: TRBV6-1
abundance: -
d_gene: -

CDR3nt: TGTGCCAGCTCACCACAGGGATCTAGCTCCTACGAGCAGTACTTC
CDR3aa: CASSPQGSSSYEQYF
j_gene: TRBJ2-7
v_gene: TRBV18
abundance: many
d_gene: -

CDR3nt: TGTGCCAGCAGCTTAGCGGCCTCAGGGGGCGGCTACACCTTC
CDR3aa: CASSLAASGGGYTF
j_gene: TRBJ1-2
v_gene: TRBV7-2
abundance: few
d_gene: TRBD1

CDR3nt: TGTGCCATCAGTTCGGGACTAGCGGACTACGAGCAGTACTTC
CDR3aa: CAISSGLADYEQYF
j_gene: TRBJ2-7
v_gene: TRBV10-3
abundance: many
d_gene: TRBD2

CDR3nt: TGTGCCAGCAGCCAAGAATCAGCGGGCGCAGATACGCAGTATTTT
CDR3aa: CASSQESAGADTQYF
j_gene: TRBJ2-3
v_gene: TRBV4-2
abundance: few
d_gene: -

CDR3nt: TGTGCCACCAGTGAACCAGTTTACAATGAGCAGTTCTTC
CDR3aa: CATSEPVYNEQFF
j_gene: TRBJ2-1
v_gene: TRBV24-1
abundance: few
d_gene: -

CDR3nt: TGTGCCATCAGTGAGTCCTGGGGAGAGACCCAGTACTTC
CDR3aa: CAISESWGETQYF
j_gene: TRBJ2-5
v_gene: TRBV10-3
abundance: -
d_gene: -

CDR3nt: TGTGCCAGCAGCTTAGTTCCAGCGGGAGGGCTTGGGAGCTCCTACAATGAGCAGTTCTTC
CDR3aa: CASSLVPAGGLGSSYNEQFF
j_gene: TRBJ2-1
v_gene: TRBV7-6
abundance: few
d_gene: TRBD2

CDR3nt: TGTGCCAGCAGTTTAACGGGCTCCTACGAGCAGTACTTC
CDR3aa: CASSLTGSYEQYF
j_gene: TRBJ2-7
v_gene: TRBV12-3/TRBV12-4
abundance: many
d_gene: -

CDR3nt: TGTGCCAGCAGCGCGGGAGCACCGACAGGGCCTCGAGGGGCTGAAGCTTTCTTT
CDR3aa: CASSAGAPTGPRGAEAFF
j_gene: TRBJ1-1
v_gene: TRBV11-2
abundance: few
d_gene: TRBD1

CDR3nt: TGTGCCAGCAGCCAATTAGTCGGGATTTGGAGCGAGCAGTACTTC
CDR3aa: CASSQLVGIWSEQYF
j_gene: TRBJ2-7
v_gene: TRBV14
abundance: -
d_gene: -

CDR3nt: TGTGCCAGCAGTGGCGGGGCGAGACACCTTAACTATGGCTACACCTTC
CDR3aa: CASSGGARHLNYGYTF
j_gene: TRBJ1-2
v_gene: TRBV25-1
abundance: -
d_gene: -

CDR3nt: TGCGCCAGCAGCCGTGAACAGGGGTCGATCTCCGAGCAGTACTTC
CDR3aa: CASSREQGSISEQYF
j_gene: TRBJ2-7
v_gene: TRBV5-1
abundance: -
d_gene: TRBD1

CDR3nt: TGCGCCAGCAGCCCACAGGGTTCCTCAGATACGCAGTATTTT
CDR3aa: CASSPQGSSDTQYF
j_gene: TRBJ2-3
v_gene: TRBV5-1
abundance: many
d_gene: -

CDR3nt: TGTGCCAGCAAAATAGCGGGGGGGCGAAATGAGCAGTTCTTC
CDR3aa: CASKIAGGRNEQFF
j_gene: TRBJ2-1
v_gene: TRBV12-3/TRBV12-4
abundance: few
d_gene: TRBD2

CDR3nt: TGTGCCCTAAGAGTACGGAGCACAGATACGCAGTATTTT
CDR3aa: CALRVRSTDTQYF
j_gene: TRBJ2-3
v_gene: TRBV6-1
abundance: few
d_gene: -

CDR3nt: TGTGCCAGCAGTCGGACTAGCGGGAGGGGAGAGACCCAGTACTTC
CDR3aa: CASSRTSGRGETQYF
j_gene: TRBJ2-5
v_gene: TRBV6-1
abundance: many
d_gene: TRBD2

CDR3nt: TGTGCCAGCAGCCCCCTGCGGGGGGGCTCTCCGGAGACCCAGTACTTC
CDR3aa: CASSPLRGGSPETQYF
j_gene: TRBJ2-5
v_gene: TRBV12-3/TRBV12-4
abundance: many
d_gene: TRBD2

CDR3nt: TGTGCCAGCAGCCAAGATCGGGTAGCGGGAGCCGGGGAGCTGTTTTTT
CDR3aa: CASSQDRVAGAGELFF
j_gene: TRBJ2-2
v_gene: TRBV3-1
abundance: -
d_gene: TRBD2

CDR3nt: TGTGCCACCAGTGACCCGAGACAGGCCCGATATGGCTACACCTTC
CDR3aa: CATSDPRQARYGYTF
j_gene: TRBJ1-2
v_gene: TRBV24-1
abundance: few
d_gene: -

CDR3nt: TGTGCCAGCAGCTTAGGCCCGATAGATACGCAGTATTTT
CDR3aa: CASSLGPIDTQYF
j_gene: TRBJ2-3
v_gene: TRBV7-2
abundance: few
d_gene: -

CDR3nt: TGTGCCAGCAGCCGGAGCGGGGAGGCCCCAGATACGCAGTATTTT
CDR3aa: CASSRSGEAPDTQYF
j_gene: TRBJ2-3
v_gene: TRBV4-2
abundance: few
d_gene: TRBD2

CDR3nt: TGTGCCAGCAGTTTATCACTGCGGGGTAGCTCGGGGGGAGGGCTCGAGCAGTACTTC
CDR3aa: CASSLSLRGSSGGGLEQYF
j_gene: TRBJ2-7
v_gene: TRBV28
abundance: many
d_gene: TRBD2

CDR3nt: TGTGCCAGCAGCTCCGAGACAGGGGATCTTTACGAGCAGTACTTC
CDR3aa: CASSSETGDLYEQYF
j_gene: TRBJ2-7
v_gene: TRBV5-4
abundance: -
d_gene: TRBD1

CDR3nt: TGTGCCAGCTCACCCTCCCTCTTCCTAAGCTACGAGCAGTACTTC
CDR3aa: CASSPSLFLSYEQYF
j_gene: TRBJ2-7
v_gene: TRBV18
abundance: many
d_gene: -

CDR3nt: TGCGCCAGCAGCCAAGAGAGACACCCGAACACTGAAGCTTTCTTT
CDR3aa: CASSQERHPNTEAFF
j_gene: TRBJ1-1
v_gene: TRBV4-1
abundance: -
d_gene: -

CDR3nt: TGTGCCAGCAGCTTAGTAAGCCTTTGGGACAGGGAACCGCCTAACTATGGCTACACCTTC
CDR3aa: CASSLVSLWDREPPNYGYTF
j_gene: TRBJ1-2
v_gene: TRBV7-9
abundance: many
d_gene: TRBD1

CDR3nt: TGTGCCAGCAGTTTATATGTGGGGGCCGGGGAGCTGTTTTTT
CDR3aa: CASSLYVGAGELFF
j_gene: TRBJ2-2
v_gene: TRBV28
abundance: -
d_gene: -

CDR3nt: TGCAGTGCTTCGAGGGGGCCGACCGACGAACTGTTTTTT
CDR3aa: CSASRGPTDELFF
j_gene: TRBJ1-4
v_gene: TRBV20-1
abundance: -
d_gene: TRBD1